The 15 T cell receptor beta chains given below trace back to one sample, sequenced in a study of pediatric ulcerative colitis (dated by TCRdb to the late 2010s). One to two pinch biopsies were taken from the rectum for research during colonoscopy. Preparation of the library involved the immunoSEQ multiplex PCR assay. TCRdb stores this immuneACCESS table with in-frame sequences only. Part of the clones is absent; in the studies checked, under half of the shortfall reflects unresolved V genes, and no reason is known for the rest. The sample table shows about 36,000 clones, and 55% to 85% are seen once. In total, the top ten clones hold around 0.76% of the sample. Sequenced sample: gut tissue. Source of these receptors: a boy between 5 and 17 years old with moderate ulcerative colitis.

V gene TRBV7-9 combines with J gene TRBJ2-1, with D maybe TRBD1 (7 bases). V was cut by 1 base and J by 8 bases, with 12 bases left in between. Germline loops: CDR1 SEHNR, CDR2 FQNEAQ (reference sequence). This CDR3 is 14 amino acids long. The CDR3 nucleotides are TGTGCCAGCAGCTTAGACAGGGGACTCCATGAGCAGTTCTTC. It specifies CASSLDRGLHEQFF. Full variable domain (missing parts from reference TRBV7-9 and TRBJ2-1): DTGVSQNPRHKITKRGQNVTFRCDPISEHNRLYWYRQTLGQGPEFLTYFQNEAQLEKSRLLSDRFSAERPKGSFSTLEIQRTEQGDSAMYLCASSLDRGLHEQFFGPGTRLTVL.

CDR3 nucleotides: TGTGCCATCTCGGACCGGGGAGATGGCTACACCTTC. As protein: CAISDRGDGYTF. J is TRBJ1-2 and V is TRBV19; D is unclear. The ends were cut back, 10 bases at V and 6 bases at J, with 15 bases in the middle. In germline, CDR1 is LNHDA, CDR2 SQIVND (reference sequence). CDR3 length equals 12 residues.

The V and J genes are TRBV9 and TRBJ2-3; TRBD1 might be the D (6 bases). V was cut by 3 bases and J by 3 bases, with 20 bases left in between. This CDR3 spans 17 amino acids. The germline V gene encodes CDR1 SGDLS and CDR2 YYNGEE. The CDR3 sequence is CASSAALGTSLTDTQYF. CDR3 nucleotides: TGTGCCAGCAGCGCCGCGTTGGGGACATCATTGACAGATACGCAGTATTTT. Based on the CDR3 plus reference TRBV9 and TRBJ2-3, the full variable domain is DSGVTQTPKHLITATGQRVTLRCSPRSGDLSVYWYQQSLDQGLQFLIQYYNGEERAKGNILERFSAQQFPDLHSELNLSSLELGDSALYFCASSAALGTSLTDTQYFGPGTRLTVL.

The chain couples TRBV5-1 to TRBJ2-5; a possible D gene is TRBD1 (6 bases). The V gene's germline CDR1 is SGHRS and CDR2 YFSETQ. Trimming stripped 7 bases from V and 2 bases from J, with 12 bases between. CDR3 length: 13 amino acids. The CDR3 is CASSGTQQETQYF. The CDR3 nucleotides are TGCGCCAGCTCTGGGACACAACAAGAGACCCAGTACTTC. Full variable domain (rest looked up from reference TRBV5-1 and TRBJ2-5): KAGVTQTPRYLIKTRGQQVTLSCSPISGHRSVSWYQQTPGQGLQFLFEYFSETQRNKGNFPGRFSGRQFSNSRSEMNVSTLELGDSALYLCASSGTQQETQYFGPGTRLLVL.

This rearrangement joins TRBV5-1 to TRBJ2-2; D gene ambiguous. This CDR3 has 13 amino acids. Deletions cut 1 base from V and 4 bases from J, with 5 bases between. Germline V lookup: CDR1 SGHRS, CDR2 YFSETQ. The CDR3 DNA is TGCGCCAGCAGCTTGTCGGTCACCGGGGAGCTGTTTTTT. Protein sequence: CASSLSVTGELFF.

This chain links TRBV30 with TRBJ1-6; D not resolved. The CDR3 is 16 residues long. Trimming pared 0 bases from V and 6 bases from J, leaving 15 bases between. Germline V gives CDR1 GTSNPN, CDR2 SVGIG (reference sequence). The CDR3 protein is CAWSVLGGEVNSPLHF. For the CDR3, the DNA is TGTGCCTGGAGTGTACTTGGTGGGGAGGTTAATTCACCCCTCCACTTT.

The gene calls are TRBV2 and TRBJ2-3; 9 bases fit TRBD2. Germline loops: CDR1 SNHLY, CDR2 FYNNEI. The CDR3 contains 14 residues. The ends lost 1 base at V and 4 bases at J; junction bases unmatched: 0. In DNA, the CDR3 is TGTGCCAGCAGTGAAGGGACTAGCGCAGATACGCAGTATTTT. Protein sequence: CASSEGTSADTQYF.

The chain recombines TRBV5-1 with TRBJ2-5, with 10 bases lining up with TRBD1. The germline V gene encodes CDR1 SGHRS and CDR2 YFSETQ. The CDR3 covers 17 residues. With V trimmed by 4 bases and J by 4 bases, 13 bases remained unmatched. The CDR3 loop reads CASSPRGQGFLGETQYF. The CDR3 nucleotides are TGCGCCAGCAGCCCTAGGGGACAGGGGTTTCTGGGAGAGACCCAGTACTTC.

The chain carries TRBV7-2 and TRBJ2-5, with D possibly TRBD2 on 5 matching bases. Trimming removed 3 bases from V and 5 bases from J, with 13 bases in between. CDR1 SGHTA and CDR2 FQGNSA come from the germline V gene. CDR3 length equals 14 residues. Here the CDR3 reads CASSFSAWEETQYF. The CDR3 DNA reads as TGTGCCAGCAGCTTCAGCGCGTGGGAGGAGACCCAGTACTTC.

This chain joins TRBV1 and TRBJ2-3; the table assigns TRBD2, which was not confirmed against the DNA. TRBV1 is flagged as a pseudogene. CDR3 size: 16 residues. CDR3 sequence (DNA): TGCACCACTGGGACTAGCGGGAGCCCCAGCACAGATACGCAGTATTTT. Translated, it gives CTTGTSGSPSTDTQYF.

The chain carries TRBV6-6 and TRBJ1-5; tentative D call: TRBD1 (6 bases). The V end was cut by 2 bases, the J end by 0 bases, with 11 bases between. The length of the CDR3 is 16 residues. The V gene's germline CDR1 is MNHNY and CDR2 SVGAGI (reference sequence). CDR3 region: CASSYLDRYSNQPQHF. CDR3 DNA sequence: TGTGCCAGCAGTTACCTTGACAGGTATAGCAATCAGCCCCAGCATTTT.

The CDR3 here is CASTGGLNYGYTF. Here the CDR3 DNA reads TGTGCCAGCACGGGTGGTTTAAACTATGGCTACACCTTC. The chain uses TRBV2 and TRBJ1-2, with D uncertain. Germline V CDR1 and CDR2: SNHLY, FYNNEI. The CDR3 has 13 amino acids. V was pared by 7 bases and J by 2 bases, with 11 bases between.

The rearrangement joins TRBV11-3 to TRBJ2-7; no clear D. Trimming cost V 5 bases and J 6 bases, with 8 bases left between them. This CDR3 region has 11 residues. The germline CDR1 and CDR2 sequences are SGHNT and YENEEA. The CDR3 region has the DNA TGTGCCAGCAGCCGAAGTCTCGAGCAGTACTTC. Protein: CASSRSLEQYF.

The rearrangement uses TRBV4-3 and TRBJ2-7, with D possibly being TRBD1 or TRBD2 (6 bases each). This CDR3 is built from 15 residues. CDR1 LGHNA and CDR2 YSLEER come from the germline V gene. The V end was cut by 0 bases, the J end by 0 bases, with 9 bases between. DNA of the CDR3: TGCGCCAGCAGCCAAGAGCGGGACAACTCCTACGAGCAGTACTTC. Its protein product is CASSQERDNSYEQYF.

This clone was found a few times. J is TRBJ2-5 and V is TRBV18, with 8 positions matching TRBD1. Trimming at V came to 6 bases and at J to 5 bases, leaving 5 bases not matched to a gene. CDR1 KGHSH and CDR2 LQKENI come from the germline V gene. The CDR3 is 13 residues long. DNA for the CDR3: TGTGCCAGCTCGAACGACAGGGGCGAGACCCAGTACTTC. Its translation: CASSNDRGETQYF.